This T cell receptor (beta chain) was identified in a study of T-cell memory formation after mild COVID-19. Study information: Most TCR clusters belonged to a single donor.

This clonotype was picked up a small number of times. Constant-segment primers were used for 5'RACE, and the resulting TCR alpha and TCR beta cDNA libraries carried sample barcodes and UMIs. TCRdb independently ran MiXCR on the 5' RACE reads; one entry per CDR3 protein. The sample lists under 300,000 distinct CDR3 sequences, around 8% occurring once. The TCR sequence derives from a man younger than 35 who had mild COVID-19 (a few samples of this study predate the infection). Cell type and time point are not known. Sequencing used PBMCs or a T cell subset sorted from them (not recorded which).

CDR3 DNA: TGTGCCAGCAGTGCCCGGGACCCTCGAGGGACAGATACGCAGTATTTT. Translation: CASSARDPRGTDTQYF. This rearrangement joins TRBV28 to TRBJ2-3; perhaps D is TRBD1 or TRBD2 (5 bases each). The V gene's germline CDR1 is MDHEN and CDR2 SYDVKM. Trimming pared 5 bases from V and 3 bases from J, leaving 18 bases between. The CDR3 has 16 residues.